This TCR beta chain was recorded in a study of T cell responses to AZD1222 COVID-19 vaccine. Pooling of second doses given at about 4 or about 12 weeks was done. The study's findings and limits: Epitopes outside B.1.351 and B.1.1.7 mutated regions reportedly drew nearly half of spike TCRs. Spike-specific TCR depth and breadth grew after two AZD1222 doses. Donors were chiefly white British, with a greater number of females, and clonal diversity was perhaps underestimated.

Points on this clone: The antigen is unknown.

V lost 6 bases to trimming and J lost 6 bases, with 17 bases between them. Germline V gene sequence: CDR1 MNHNY, CDR2 SVGAGI (reference sequence). The CDR3 runs 14 residues. Sequencing was performed with immunoSEQ multiplex PCR; in TCRdb, only in-frame clones are kept and a portion is missing. The top ten hold 1.1% of the sample, which has 100,000 to 150,000 clones, just under 95% seen once. Sequencing was performed on peripheral blood, taken 28 days after the second AZD1222 dose. This receptor was taken from an adult who received the AZD1222 COVID-19 vaccine. The genes are TRBV6-6 and TRBJ1-2; D is unresolved. CDR3 coding DNA: TGTGCCAGCAGCCACTGGGAGGGAGGCGATGGCTACACCTTC. As protein: CASSHWEGGDGYTF.